This T cell receptor (beta chain) was recorded in a study of response to subunit inactivated influenza vaccine. MiXCR, run by TCRdb on the RT-PCR reads, gives a single entry per CDR3 protein. The table includes 650,000 to 800,000 distinct CDR3 sequences, roughly 13% detected once. The germline gives CDR1 MNHEY, CDR2 SVGAGI. This CDR3 is built from 15 residues. The trim removed 1 base at V and 3 bases at J, leaving 3 bases unmatched. On this clonotype itself: Its antigen is currently unknown.

The study's findings and limits: Each seasonal influenza vaccination, the authors suggested, recruits few new T cells.

The sequence was collected from a man aged 50-59 years who received an inactivated influenza vaccine. The rearrangement joins TRBV6-5 to TRBJ2-7; 10 nucleotides agree with TRBD2. The sample in question was PBMCs from blood, obtained around two weeks before vaccination. The CDR3 DNA is TGTGCCAGCAGTTACTTGGCTAGCGGGAGCTACGAGCAGTACTTC. Encoded protein: CASSYLASGSYEQYF.